This T cell receptor beta chain was recorded in a study of T cells in Graves' hyperthyroidism and ophthalmopathy. The study, taken as a whole, reports: Blood also held most thyroid clonotypes expanded beyond 0.001.

Researchers amplified the TCR beta CDR3 regions from RNA transcripts. The primer set for the first-round RT-PCR of the TCR CDR3 was HTBI. MiXCR, applied by TCRdb to the multiplex PCR reads, yields one record per CDR3 protein. The sample holds approximately 700,000 distinct CDR3 sequences, over 15% seen once. The V and J ends lost 5 bases and 2 bases respectively, with 16 bases between them. The CDR3 runs to 16 residues. The germline V gene has CDR1 SNHLY and CDR2 FYNNEI. This clonotype occurred many times. Antigen: not known. The sequenced material came from blood. The chain uses TRBV2 and TRBJ2-1; D gene ambiguous. This TCR came from a man younger than 35 with Graves' hyperthyroidism. CDR3 sequence reads: CASSPSWLKPYNEQFF. CDR3 bases: TGTGCCAGCAGTCCTTCTTGGCTGAAACCCTACAATGAGCAGTTCTTC.